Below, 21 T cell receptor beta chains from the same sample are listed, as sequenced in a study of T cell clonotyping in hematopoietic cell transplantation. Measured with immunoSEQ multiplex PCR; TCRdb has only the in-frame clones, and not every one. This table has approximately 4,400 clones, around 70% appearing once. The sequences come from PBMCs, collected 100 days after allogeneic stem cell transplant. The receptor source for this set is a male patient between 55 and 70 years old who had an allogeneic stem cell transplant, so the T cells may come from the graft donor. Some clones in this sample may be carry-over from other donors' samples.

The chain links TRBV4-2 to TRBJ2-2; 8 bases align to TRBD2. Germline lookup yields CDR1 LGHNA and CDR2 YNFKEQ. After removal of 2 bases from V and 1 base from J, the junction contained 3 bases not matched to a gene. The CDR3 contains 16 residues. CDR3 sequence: CASSQLTSENTGELFF. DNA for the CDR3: TGTGCCAGCAGCCAACTGACTAGCGAGAACACCGGGGAGCTGTTTTTT.

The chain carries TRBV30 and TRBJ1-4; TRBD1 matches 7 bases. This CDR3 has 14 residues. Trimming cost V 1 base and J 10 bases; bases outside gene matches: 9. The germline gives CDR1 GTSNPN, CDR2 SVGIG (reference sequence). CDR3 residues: CAWSGRGRRGKLFF. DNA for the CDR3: TGTGCCTGGAGTGGTAGGGGGCGTCGTGGAAAACTGTTTTTT.

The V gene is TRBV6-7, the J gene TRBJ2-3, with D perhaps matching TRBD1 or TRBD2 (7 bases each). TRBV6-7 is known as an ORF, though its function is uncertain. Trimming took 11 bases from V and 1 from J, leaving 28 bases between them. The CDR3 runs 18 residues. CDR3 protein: CAVGHITRGGYRTDTQYF. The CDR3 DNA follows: TGTGCCGTCGGACACATAACCAGGGGGGGCTATCGCACAGATACGCAGTATTTT.

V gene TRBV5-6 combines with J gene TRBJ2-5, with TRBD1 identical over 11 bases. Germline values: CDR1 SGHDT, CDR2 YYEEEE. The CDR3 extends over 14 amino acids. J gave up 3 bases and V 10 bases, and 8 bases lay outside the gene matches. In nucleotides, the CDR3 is TGTGCCCCCTGGACAGGGGGCGAAGAAGAGACCCAGTACTTC. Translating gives CAPWTGGEEETQYF.

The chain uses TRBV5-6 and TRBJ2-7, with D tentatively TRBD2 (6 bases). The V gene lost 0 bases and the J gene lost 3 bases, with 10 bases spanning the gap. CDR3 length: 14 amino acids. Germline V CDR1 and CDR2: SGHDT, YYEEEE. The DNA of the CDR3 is TGTGCCAGCAGCTTGGGTGGGGACTTCTACGAGCAGTACTTC. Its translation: CASSLGGDFYEQYF.

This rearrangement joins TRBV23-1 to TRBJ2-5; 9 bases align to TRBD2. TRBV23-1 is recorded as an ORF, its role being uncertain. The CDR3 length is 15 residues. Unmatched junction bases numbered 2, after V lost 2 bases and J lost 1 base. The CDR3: CASSQPSGAQETQYF. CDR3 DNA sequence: TGCGCCAGCAGTCAACCTAGCGGGGCCCAAGAGACCCAGTACTTC.

The CDR3 DNA reads as TGTGCCACGGGGCGGGGTGGAGATTCACCCCTCCACTTT. It is translated as CATGRGGDSPLHF. The chain employs TRBV10-3 and TRBJ1-6, with D maybe TRBD1 (5 bases). The CDR3 has 13 amino acids. V dropped 10 bases and J dropped 8 bases, with 15 bases sitting between them. CDR1 ENHRY and CDR2 SYGVKD come from the germline V gene.

The CDR3 DNA sequence: TGTGCCAGCAGCGCCGCCGGGTCTCCCAATCAGCCCCAGCATTTT. This translates into CASSAAGSPNQPQHF. The J gene is TRBJ1-5, the V gene TRBV5-6, with no clear D. Trimming shortened V by 4 bases and J by 3 bases, and 14 bases separated the two germline ends. This CDR3 has 15 residues. The germline CDR1 and CDR2 sequences are SGHDT and YYEEEE.

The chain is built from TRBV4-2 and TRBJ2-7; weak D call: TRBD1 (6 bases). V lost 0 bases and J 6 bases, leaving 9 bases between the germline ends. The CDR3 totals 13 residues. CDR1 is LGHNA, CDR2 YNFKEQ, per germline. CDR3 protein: CASSQDSGVEQYF. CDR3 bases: TGTGCCAGCAGCCAAGACTCAGGGGTCGAGCAGTACTTC.

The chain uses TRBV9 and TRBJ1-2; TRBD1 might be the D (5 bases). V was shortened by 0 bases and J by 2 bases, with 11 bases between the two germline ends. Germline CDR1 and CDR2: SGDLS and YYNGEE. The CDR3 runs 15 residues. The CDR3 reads CASSVDVGANYGYTF. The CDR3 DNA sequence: TGTGCCAGCAGCGTAGATGTAGGGGCCAACTATGGCTACACCTTC. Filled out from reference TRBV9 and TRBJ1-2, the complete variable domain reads DSGVTQTPKHLITATGQRVTLRCSPRSGDLSVYWYQQSLDQGLQFLIQYYNGEERAKGNILERFSAQQFPDLHSELNLSSLELGDSALYFCASSVDVGANYGYTFGSGTRLTVV.

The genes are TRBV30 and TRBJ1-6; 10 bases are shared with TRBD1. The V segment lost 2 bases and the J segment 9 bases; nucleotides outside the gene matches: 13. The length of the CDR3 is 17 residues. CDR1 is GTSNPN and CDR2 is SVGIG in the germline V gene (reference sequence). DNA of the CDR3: TGTGCCTGGAGTCTACAGATCGACAGGGGGCTTATTTCACCCCTCCACTTT. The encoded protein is CAWSLQIDRGLISPLHF.

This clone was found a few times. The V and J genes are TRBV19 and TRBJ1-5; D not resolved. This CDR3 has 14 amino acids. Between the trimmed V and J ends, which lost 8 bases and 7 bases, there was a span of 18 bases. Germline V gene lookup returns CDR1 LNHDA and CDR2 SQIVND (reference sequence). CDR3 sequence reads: CASHYGRAGQPQHF. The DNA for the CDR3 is TGTGCCAGTCATTATGGTAGGGCGGGCCAGCCCCAGCATTTT.

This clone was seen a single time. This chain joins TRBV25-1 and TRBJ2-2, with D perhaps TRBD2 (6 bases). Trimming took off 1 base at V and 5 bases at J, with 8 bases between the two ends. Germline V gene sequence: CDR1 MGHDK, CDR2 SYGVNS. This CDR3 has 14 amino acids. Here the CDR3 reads CASSESGDTGELFF. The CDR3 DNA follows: TGTGCCAGCAGTGAATCGGGGGATACCGGGGAGCTGTTTTTT.

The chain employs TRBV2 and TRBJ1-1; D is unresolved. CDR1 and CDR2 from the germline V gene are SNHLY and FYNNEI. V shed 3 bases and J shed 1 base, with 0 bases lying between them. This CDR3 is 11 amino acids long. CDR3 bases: TGTGCCAGCAGTGAGAACACTGAAGCTTTCTTT. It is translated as CASSENTEAFF.

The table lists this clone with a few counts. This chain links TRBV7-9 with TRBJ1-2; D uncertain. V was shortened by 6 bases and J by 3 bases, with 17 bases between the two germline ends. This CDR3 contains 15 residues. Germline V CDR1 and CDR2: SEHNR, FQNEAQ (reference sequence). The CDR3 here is CASSGVGKLDYGYTF. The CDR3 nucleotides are TGTGCCAGCAGTGGTGTCGGCAAGCTTGACTATGGCTACACCTTC. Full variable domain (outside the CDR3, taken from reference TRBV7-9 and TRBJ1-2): DTGVSQNPRHKITKRGQNVTFRCDPISEHNRLYWYRQTLGQGPEFLTYFQNEAQLEKSRLLSDRFSAERPKGSFSTLEIQRTEQGDSAMYLCASSGVGKLDYGYTFGSGTRLTVV.

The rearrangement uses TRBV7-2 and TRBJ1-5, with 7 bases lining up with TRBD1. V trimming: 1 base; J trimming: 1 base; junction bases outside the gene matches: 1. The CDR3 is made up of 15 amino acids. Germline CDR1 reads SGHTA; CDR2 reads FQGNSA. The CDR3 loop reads CASSLGRGSNQPQHF. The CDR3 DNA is TGTGCCAGCAGCTTAGGCAGGGGGAGCAATCAGCCCCAGCATTTT. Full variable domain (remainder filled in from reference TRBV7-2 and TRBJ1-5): GAGVSQSPSNKVTEKGKDVELRCDPISGHTALYWYRQSLGQGLEFLIYFQGNSAPDKSGLPSDRFSAERTGGSVSTLTIQRTQQEDSAVYLCASSLGRGSNQPQHFGDGTRLSIL.

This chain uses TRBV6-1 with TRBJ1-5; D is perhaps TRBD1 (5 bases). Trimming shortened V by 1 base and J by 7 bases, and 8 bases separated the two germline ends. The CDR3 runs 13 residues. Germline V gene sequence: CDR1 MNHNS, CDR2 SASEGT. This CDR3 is CASSEGGVQPQHF. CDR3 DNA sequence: TGTGCCAGCAGTGAAGGGGGGGTACAGCCCCAGCATTTT.

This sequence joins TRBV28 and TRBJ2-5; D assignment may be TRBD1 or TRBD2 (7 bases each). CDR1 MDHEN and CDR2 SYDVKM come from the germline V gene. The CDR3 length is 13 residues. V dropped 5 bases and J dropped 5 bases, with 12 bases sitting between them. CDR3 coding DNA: TGTGCCAGCAGTCCCCAGGGGGGGGAGACCCAGTACTTC. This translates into CASSPQGGETQYF.

In DNA form, the CDR3 reads TGTGCCAGCAGTTACGCCCCGAAAGAGACCCAGTACTTC. This gives the protein CASSYAPKETQYF. The rearrangement joins TRBV6-5 to TRBJ2-5; D is unresolved. The CDR3 totals 13 residues. Germline values: CDR1 MNHEY, CDR2 SVGAGI. Trimming removed 2 bases from V and 3 bases from J, with 7 bases in between.

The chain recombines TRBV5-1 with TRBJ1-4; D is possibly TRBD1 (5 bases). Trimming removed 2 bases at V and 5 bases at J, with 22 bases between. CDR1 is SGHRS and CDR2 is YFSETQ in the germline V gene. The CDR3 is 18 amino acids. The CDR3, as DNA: TGCGCCAGCAGCTTTGAGAGGTATTACCGACAGCCGAATGAAAAACTGTTTTTT. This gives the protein CASSFERYYRQPNEKLFF.

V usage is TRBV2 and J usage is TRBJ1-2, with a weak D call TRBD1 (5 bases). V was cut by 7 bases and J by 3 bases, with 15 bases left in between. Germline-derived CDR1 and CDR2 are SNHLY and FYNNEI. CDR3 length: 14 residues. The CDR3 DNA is TGTGCCAGCACCTACTCCGGAGGGGACTATGGCTACACCTTC. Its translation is CASTYSGGDYGYTF.